Given below is one TCR beta chain in context. Seattle participants joined during active infection and were tracked over time. Authors' methods: Nucleated cell counts were estimated from reference gene primer amplification. Data came from immunoSEQ multiplex PCR; TCRdb stores just in-frame clones and leaves some out. That table is the source of V, J and clone size, and D and trimming were worked out from the DNA. The sample consists of some 260,000 clones, 88% of them appearing once. The sample originates from a study of blood T cell repertoires in COVID-19. On the study more broadly: Sample material is recorded as cDNA or gDNA derived from T cells, B-cell-depleted T cells, or PBMCs.

V was pared by 4 bases and J by 0 bases, with 10 bases between. The CDR3 is made up of 14 amino acids. The germline V gene has CDR1 SQVTM and CDR2 ANQGSEA. The gene calls are TRBV29-1 and TRBJ2-4; D unclear. The sequenced sample was peripheral blood. This sequence originates from a woman between 70 and 85 years old with COVID-19, enrolled during active disease. The CDR3 spells CSVGTNLAKNIQYF. The CDR3 DNA follows: TGCAGCGTTGGAACTAACCTAGCCAAAAACATTCAGTACTTC.